The rows below give T cell receptor beta chains drawn from one sample of a study of blood T cell repertoires in COVID-19. Measured with immunoSEQ multiplex PCR; TCRdb has only the in-frame clones, and not every one. The sample includes hundreds of thousands of clones, under 90% of them seen just once. Sequencing used PBMCs or T cells enriched from blood (not recorded which). The receptors shown here come from a woman aged 40 to 50 who had been exposed to COVID-19. Both conserved end residues are trimmed from each CDR3. The order of the fields is CDR3 protein, V gene, J gene.

CDR3aa: ASSSTGFEKLF
v_gene: TRBV7-2
j_gene: TRBJ1-4

CDR3aa: AISLLGLAGAGSEQF
v_gene: TRBV10-3
j_gene: TRBJ2-1

CDR3aa: ASSMGTGRIGNSPLH
v_gene: TRBV19
j_gene: TRBJ1-6

CDR3aa: ASRLGQRAYYGYT
v_gene: TRBV19
j_gene: TRBJ1-2

CDR3aa: ASSPTTGGFGNEQF
v_gene: TRBV18
j_gene: TRBJ2-1

CDR3aa: ATFQRGAGTDTQY
v_gene: TRBV28
j_gene: TRBJ2-3

CDR3aa: ASSLEGGDNTIY
v_gene: TRBV7-8
j_gene: TRBJ1-3

CDR3aa: ASTGQGEGGYT
v_gene: TRBV2
j_gene: TRBJ1-2

CDR3aa: ASSYRDYGYT
v_gene: TRBV6-2/TRBV6-3
j_gene: TRBJ1-2

CDR3aa: ASTRGGFTDTQY
v_gene: TRBV6-5
j_gene: TRBJ2-3

CDR3aa: ASSLAGWGQPQH
v_gene: TRBV5-4
j_gene: TRBJ1-5

CDR3aa: ATGPGGGETQY
v_gene: TRBV10-3
j_gene: TRBJ2-5

CDR3aa: ASSPFREGGNEQF
v_gene: TRBV18
j_gene: TRBJ2-1

CDR3aa: ASSSPPDQGAPNTEAF
v_gene: TRBV28
j_gene: TRBJ1-1

CDR3aa: ASSGSPLMTGAIYEQY
v_gene: TRBV6-4
j_gene: TRBJ2-7

CDR3aa: ASSLAQGSAEQY
v_gene: TRBV7-2
j_gene: TRBJ2-7

CDR3aa: ASSSRTSGGPARETQY
v_gene: TRBV7-8
j_gene: TRBJ2-5

CDR3aa: ASSLGPQESYEQY
v_gene: TRBV7-2
j_gene: TRBJ2-7

CDR3aa: AISAGTQNDQPQH
v_gene: TRBV10-3
j_gene: TRBJ1-5

CDR3aa: ASSLGAVTEAF
v_gene: TRBV11-2
j_gene: TRBJ1-1

CDR3aa: ASSIIFGEQF
v_gene: TRBV19
j_gene: TRBJ2-1

CDR3aa: ASSLFFRGGNYGYT
v_gene: TRBV5-5
j_gene: TRBJ1-2

CDR3aa: ASSLDPAGPQH
v_gene: TRBV6-4
j_gene: TRBJ1-5

CDR3aa: ASSPQGSVSYGYT
v_gene: TRBV11-2
j_gene: TRBJ1-2

CDR3aa: AISESTSSYNEQF
v_gene: TRBV10-3
j_gene: TRBJ2-1

CDR3aa: ASTPSRGVNTEAF
v_gene: TRBV25-1
j_gene: TRBJ1-1

CDR3aa: AITASGDEQF
v_gene: TRBV10-3
j_gene: TRBJ2-1

CDR3aa: ASSSVTGAEKLF
v_gene: TRBV7-9
j_gene: TRBJ1-4

CDR3aa: SVATGNTEAF
v_gene: TRBV29-1
j_gene: TRBJ1-1

CDR3aa: ASSSNRVGYT
v_gene: TRBV19
j_gene: TRBJ1-2